These T cell receptor beta chains were read from a single sample in a study of blood T cell repertoires in COVID-19. Some clones are missing from TCRdb's copy, which holds only in-frame ones; the method was immunoSEQ multiplex PCR. The sample holds approximately 340,000 clones; approximately 93% are singletons and the top ten take around 0.94%. The specimen was PBMCs or T cells enriched from blood (not recorded which). These receptors all come from a woman between 40 and 50 years old who had been exposed to COVID-19. The CDR3 runs from the conserved cysteine through the conserved F or W.

CDR3aa	v_gene	j_gene
CASSLAGGYRRSYEQYF	TRBV7-8	TRBJ2-7
CSVRDSSGAFF	TRBV29-1	TRBJ1-1
CASSSDRGSDGYTF	TRBV7-9	TRBJ1-2
CASSPIHTDTQYF	TRBV18	TRBJ2-3
CASSPTGLANYGYTF	TRBV25-1	TRBJ1-2
CASSKKQGDTEAFF	TRBV10-2	TRBJ1-1
CASWALMGTDTQYF	TRBV27	TRBJ2-3
CAISDPMSGGAVDTQYF	TRBV10-3	TRBJ2-3
CASSIVGLAGVAEQYF	TRBV19	TRBJ2-7
CASSLQGSDSPLHF	TRBV5-8	TRBJ1-6
CASIFRGENTEAFF	TRBV6-5	TRBJ1-1
CASSLAGRVDEKLFF	TRBV7-2	TRBJ1-4
CASGGLAGGITDTQYF	TRBV10-2	TRBJ2-3
CSGGDTQYF	TRBV29-1	TRBJ2-3
CASSSTTGSNQPQHF	TRBV5-6	TRBJ1-5
CASSPRPAPQHF	TRBV12-3/TRBV12-4	TRBJ1-5
CASRLGQYGYTF	TRBV5-8	TRBJ1-2
CASSQDRTRGWGETQYF	TRBV4-3	TRBJ2-5
CASSPSGGPYNEQFF	TRBV5-4	TRBJ2-1
CASRSEQNTEAFF	TRBV2	TRBJ1-1
CASSELGTNNQPQHF	TRBV2	TRBJ1-5
CASSSRKKTSGSTGELFF	TRBV7-2	TRBJ2-2
CASSLRDRGQPQHF	TRBV7-2	TRBJ1-5
CASSPPGTGGDYGYTF	TRBV18	TRBJ1-2
CASSPGTGGYGYTF	TRBV5-8	TRBJ1-2
CASSDRVGGEKLFF	TRBV25-1	TRBJ1-4
CASSIASANYGYTF	TRBV19	TRBJ1-2
CATSAHGVTGSQSSYNEQFF	TRBV15	TRBJ2-1
CATSDSSEYEQYF	TRBV24-1	TRBJ2-7
CASSIRWAPWYNEQFF	TRBV19	TRBJ2-1
CASSMGPEAFF	TRBV19	TRBJ1-1
CASSLSSSYGYTF	TRBV7-2	TRBJ1-2
CASSLGQGAVTQYF	TRBV7-7	TRBJ2-5
CAWSGQGWDGYTF	TRBV30	TRBJ1-2
CASSSQTGVSYEQYF	TRBV5-1	TRBJ2-7
CASTQAQRNTEAFF	TRBV5-4	TRBJ1-1
CASSQDGPSGETAYEQYF	TRBV4-1	TRBJ2-7
CASSPSPPAGGLYHEQFF	TRBV7-3	TRBJ2-1
CASTLTTGGSPLHF	TRBV6-5	TRBJ1-6
CASRGGQGAYGYTF	TRBV2	TRBJ1-2
CASSPGVGRGSYEQYF	TRBV3-1/TRBV3-2	TRBJ2-7
CASSRQGRYNTIYF	TRBV11-3	TRBJ1-3
CSVVRAAAGEQFF	TRBV29-1	TRBJ2-1
CASSWRHPAGTGELFF	TRBV27	TRBJ2-2
CATSRDWGGSTEAFF	TRBV15	TRBJ1-1
CASSPARLNTEAFF	TRBV18	TRBJ1-1
CASSLGLPPEKLFF	TRBV27	TRBJ1-4
CASTGTHYGYTF	TRBV19	TRBJ1-2
CATGQAQETQYF	TRBV2	TRBJ2-5
CASSLGGPTNEKLFF	TRBV5-1	TRBJ1-4
CASSPNGLAADYEQYF	TRBV13	TRBJ2-7
CASTRDRGHTEAFF	TRBV7-2	TRBJ1-1
CASRDSYSYEQYF	TRBV19	TRBJ2-7
CASSPTGSGYTF	TRBV27	TRBJ1-2